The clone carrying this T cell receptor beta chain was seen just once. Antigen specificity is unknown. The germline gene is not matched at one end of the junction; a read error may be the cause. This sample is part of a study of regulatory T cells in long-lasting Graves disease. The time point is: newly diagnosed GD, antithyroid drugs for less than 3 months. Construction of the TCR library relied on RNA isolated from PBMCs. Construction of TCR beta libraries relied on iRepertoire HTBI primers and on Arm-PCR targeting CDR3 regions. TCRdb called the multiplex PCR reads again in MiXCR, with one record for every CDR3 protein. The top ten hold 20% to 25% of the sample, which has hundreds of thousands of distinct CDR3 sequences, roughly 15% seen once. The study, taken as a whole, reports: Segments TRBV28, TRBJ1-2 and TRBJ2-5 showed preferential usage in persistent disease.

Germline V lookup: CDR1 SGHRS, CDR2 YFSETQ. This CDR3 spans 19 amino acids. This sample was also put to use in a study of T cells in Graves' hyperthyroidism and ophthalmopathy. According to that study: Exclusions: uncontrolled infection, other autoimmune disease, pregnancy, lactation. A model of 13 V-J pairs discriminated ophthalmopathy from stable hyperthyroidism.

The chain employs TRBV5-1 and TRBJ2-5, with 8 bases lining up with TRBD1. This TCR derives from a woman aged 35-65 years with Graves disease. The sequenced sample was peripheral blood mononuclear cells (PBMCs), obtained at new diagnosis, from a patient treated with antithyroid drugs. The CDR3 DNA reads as TGTGCCAGCAGCCCCGAAGGGGGGACGACAGGGGAAAAGGCGAAGACCCAGTACTTC. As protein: CASSPEGGTTGEKAKTQYF.